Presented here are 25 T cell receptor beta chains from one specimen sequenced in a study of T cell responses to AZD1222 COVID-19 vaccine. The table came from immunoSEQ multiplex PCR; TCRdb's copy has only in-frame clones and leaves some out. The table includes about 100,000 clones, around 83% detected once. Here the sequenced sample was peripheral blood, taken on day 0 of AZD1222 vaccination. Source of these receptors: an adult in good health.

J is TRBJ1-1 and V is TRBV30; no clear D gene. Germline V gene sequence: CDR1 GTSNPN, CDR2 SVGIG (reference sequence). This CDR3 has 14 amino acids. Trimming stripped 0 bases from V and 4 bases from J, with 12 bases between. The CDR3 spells CAWSVSGGSTEAFF. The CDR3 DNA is TGTGCCTGGAGTGTATCCGGCGGTAGCACTGAAGCTTTCTTT.

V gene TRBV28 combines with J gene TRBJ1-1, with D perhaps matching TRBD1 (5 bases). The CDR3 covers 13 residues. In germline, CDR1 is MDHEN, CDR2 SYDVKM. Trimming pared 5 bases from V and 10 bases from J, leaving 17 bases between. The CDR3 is CASSNAGRGAAFF. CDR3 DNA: TGTGCCAGCAGTAACGCGGGACGCGGGGCAGCTTTCTTT.

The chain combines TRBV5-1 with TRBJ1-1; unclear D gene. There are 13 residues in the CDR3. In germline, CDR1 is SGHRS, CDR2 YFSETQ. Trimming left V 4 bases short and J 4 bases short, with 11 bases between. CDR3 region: CASSPGTATEAFF. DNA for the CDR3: TGCGCCAGCAGCCCCGGCACGGCCACTGAAGCTTTCTTT.

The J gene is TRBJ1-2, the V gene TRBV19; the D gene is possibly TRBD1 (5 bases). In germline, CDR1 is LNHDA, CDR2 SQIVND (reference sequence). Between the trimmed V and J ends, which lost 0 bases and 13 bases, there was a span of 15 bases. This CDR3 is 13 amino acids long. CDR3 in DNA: TGTGCCAGTAGTATAGATGGGCAGGGAGGCCTCACCTTC. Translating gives CASSIDGQGGLTF.

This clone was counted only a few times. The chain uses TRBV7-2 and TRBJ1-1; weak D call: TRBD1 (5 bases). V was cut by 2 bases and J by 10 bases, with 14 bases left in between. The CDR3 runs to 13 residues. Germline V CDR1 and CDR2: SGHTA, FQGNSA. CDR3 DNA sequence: TGTGCCAGCAGCTTACCCCCGGCAGGGACAGCTTTCTTT. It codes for CASSLPPAGTAFF.

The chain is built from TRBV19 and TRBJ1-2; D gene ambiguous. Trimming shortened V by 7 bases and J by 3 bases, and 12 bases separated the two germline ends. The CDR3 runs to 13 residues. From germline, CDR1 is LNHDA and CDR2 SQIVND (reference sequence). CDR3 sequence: CASKVSADYGYTF. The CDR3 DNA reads TGTGCCAGTAAGGTCTCGGCGGACTATGGCTACACCTTC.

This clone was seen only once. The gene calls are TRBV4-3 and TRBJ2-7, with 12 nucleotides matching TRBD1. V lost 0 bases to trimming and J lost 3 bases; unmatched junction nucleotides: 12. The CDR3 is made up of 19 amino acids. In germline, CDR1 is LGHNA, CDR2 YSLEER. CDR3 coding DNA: TGCGCCAGCAGCCAAGACCCCGGGACAGGGGGCATCGGGGACTACGAGCAGTACTTC. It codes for CASSQDPGTGGIGDYEQYF.

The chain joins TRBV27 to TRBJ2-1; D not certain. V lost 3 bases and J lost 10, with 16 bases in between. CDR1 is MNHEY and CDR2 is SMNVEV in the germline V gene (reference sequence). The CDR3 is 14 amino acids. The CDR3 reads CASSFKADLLEQFF. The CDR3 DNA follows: TGTGCCAGCAGTTTTAAAGCAGACCTTCTGGAGCAGTTCTTC.

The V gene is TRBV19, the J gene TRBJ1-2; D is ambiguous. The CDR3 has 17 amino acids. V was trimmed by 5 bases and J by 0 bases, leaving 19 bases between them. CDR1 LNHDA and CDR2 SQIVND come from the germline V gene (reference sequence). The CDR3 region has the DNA TGTGCCAGTAGTTTCCTCCGGACGGTTTCCTCTAACTATGGCTACACCTTC. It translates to CASSFLRTVSSNYGYTF.

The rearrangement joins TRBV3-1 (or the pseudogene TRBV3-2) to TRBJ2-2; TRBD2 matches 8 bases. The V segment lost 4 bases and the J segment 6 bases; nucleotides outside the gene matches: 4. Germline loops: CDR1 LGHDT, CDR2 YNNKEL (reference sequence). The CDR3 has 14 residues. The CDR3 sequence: CASSPGGRSGELFF. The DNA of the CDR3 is TGTGCCAGCAGCCCGGGGGGGAGGTCCGGGGAGCTGTTTTTT.

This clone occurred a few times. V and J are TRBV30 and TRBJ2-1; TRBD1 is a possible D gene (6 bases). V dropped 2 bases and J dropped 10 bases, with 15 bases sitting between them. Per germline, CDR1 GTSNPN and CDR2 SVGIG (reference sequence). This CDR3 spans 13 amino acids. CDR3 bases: TGTGCCTGGAGTCGACAAGTGGGGGCAGAGCAGTTCTTC. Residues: CAWSRQVGAEQFF.

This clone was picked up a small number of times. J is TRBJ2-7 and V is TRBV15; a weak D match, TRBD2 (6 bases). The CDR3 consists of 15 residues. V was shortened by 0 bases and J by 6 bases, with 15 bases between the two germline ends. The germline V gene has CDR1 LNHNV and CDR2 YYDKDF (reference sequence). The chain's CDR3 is CATSRDPQSGVEQYF. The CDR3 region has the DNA TGTGCCACCAGCAGAGATCCACAGTCGGGAGTCGAGCAGTACTTC.

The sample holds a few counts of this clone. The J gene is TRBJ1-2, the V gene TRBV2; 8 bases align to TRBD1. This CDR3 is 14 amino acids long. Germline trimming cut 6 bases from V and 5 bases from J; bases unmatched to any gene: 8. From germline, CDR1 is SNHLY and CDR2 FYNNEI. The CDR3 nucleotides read TGTGCCAGCAGCGTTCAGGGGGCGAGATATGGCTACACCTTC. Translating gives CASSVQGARYGYTF.

Here the CDR3 DNA reads TGTGCCAGCAGCGAGCCCCTGAGTACCGGGGAGCTGTTTTTT. This sequence encodes CASSEPLSTGELFF. The V call is TRBV9, the J call TRBJ2-2; no clear D gene. CDR1 is SGDLS and CDR2 is YYNGEE in the germline V gene. Deletions cut 3 bases from V and 5 bases from J, with 11 bases between. The CDR3 consists of 14 residues.

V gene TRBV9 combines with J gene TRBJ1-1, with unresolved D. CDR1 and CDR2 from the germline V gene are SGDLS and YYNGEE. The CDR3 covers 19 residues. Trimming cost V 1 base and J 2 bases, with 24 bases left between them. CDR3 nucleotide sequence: TGTGCCAGCAGCGTAAACCCAGTGTCTCGAGATCGCATAAACACTGAAGCTTTCTTT. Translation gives CASSVNPVSRDRINTEAFF.

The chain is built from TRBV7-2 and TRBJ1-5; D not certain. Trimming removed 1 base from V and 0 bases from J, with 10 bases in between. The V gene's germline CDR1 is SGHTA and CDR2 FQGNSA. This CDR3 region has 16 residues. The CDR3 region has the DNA TGTGCCAGCAGCTTAGGCGGATCTTATAGCAATCAGCCCCAGCATTTT. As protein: CASSLGGSYSNQPQHF.

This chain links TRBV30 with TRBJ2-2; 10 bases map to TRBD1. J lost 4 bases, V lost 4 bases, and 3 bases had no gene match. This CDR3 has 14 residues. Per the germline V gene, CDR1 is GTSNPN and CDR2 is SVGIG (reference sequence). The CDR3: CAWTGQGSTGELFF. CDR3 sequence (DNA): TGTGCCTGGACGGGACAGGGGAGCACCGGGGAGCTGTTTTTT.

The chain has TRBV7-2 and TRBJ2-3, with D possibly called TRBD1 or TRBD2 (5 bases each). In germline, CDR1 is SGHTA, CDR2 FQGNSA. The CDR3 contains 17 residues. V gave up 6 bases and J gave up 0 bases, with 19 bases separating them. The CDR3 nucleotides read TGTGCCAGCAGTGAAGGGACCAAACCCACTAGCACAGATACGCAGTATTTT. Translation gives CASSEGTKPTSTDTQYF.

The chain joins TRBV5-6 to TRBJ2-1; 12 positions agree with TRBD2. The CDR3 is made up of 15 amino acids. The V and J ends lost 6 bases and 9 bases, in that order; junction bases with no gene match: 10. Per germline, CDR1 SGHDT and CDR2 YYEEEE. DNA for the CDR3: TGTGCCAGCATCCCTAGCGGGAGGGCCTACCGTGAGCAGTTCTTC. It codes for CASIPSGRAYREQFF.

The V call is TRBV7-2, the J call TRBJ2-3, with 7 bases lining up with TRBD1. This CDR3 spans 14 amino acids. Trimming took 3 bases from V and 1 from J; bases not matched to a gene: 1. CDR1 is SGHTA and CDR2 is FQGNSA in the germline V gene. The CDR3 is CASSFDRGTDTQYF. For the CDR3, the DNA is TGTGCCAGCAGCTTTGACAGGGGCACAGATACGCAGTATTTT.

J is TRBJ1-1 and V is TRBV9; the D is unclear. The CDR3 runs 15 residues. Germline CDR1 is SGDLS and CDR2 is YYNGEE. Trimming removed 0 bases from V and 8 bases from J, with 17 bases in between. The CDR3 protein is CASSVVSSTPVEAFF. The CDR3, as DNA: TGTGCCAGCAGCGTAGTATCGTCAACCCCAGTCGAAGCTTTCTTT.

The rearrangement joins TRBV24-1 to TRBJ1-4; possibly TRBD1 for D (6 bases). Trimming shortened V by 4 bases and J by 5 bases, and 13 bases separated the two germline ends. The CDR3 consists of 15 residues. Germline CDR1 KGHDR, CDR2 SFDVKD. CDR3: CATSEQGGSNEKLFF. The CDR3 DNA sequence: TGTGCCACCAGTGAACAGGGAGGTTCAAATGAAAAACTGTTTTTT.

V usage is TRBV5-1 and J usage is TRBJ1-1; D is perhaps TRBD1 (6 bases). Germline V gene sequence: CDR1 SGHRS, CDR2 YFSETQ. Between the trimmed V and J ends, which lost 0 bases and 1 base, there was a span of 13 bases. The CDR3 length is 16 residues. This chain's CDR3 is CASSLALGATNTEAFF. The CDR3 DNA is TGCGCCAGCAGCTTGGCCTTGGGGGCCACGAACACTGAAGCTTTCTTT.

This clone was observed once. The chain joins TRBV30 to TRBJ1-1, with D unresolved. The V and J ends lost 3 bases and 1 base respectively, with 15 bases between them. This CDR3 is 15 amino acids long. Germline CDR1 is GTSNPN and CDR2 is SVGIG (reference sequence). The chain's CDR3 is CAWRKTVRGNTEAFF. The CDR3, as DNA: TGTGCCTGGAGGAAGACTGTTCGCGGGAACACTGAAGCTTTCTTT.

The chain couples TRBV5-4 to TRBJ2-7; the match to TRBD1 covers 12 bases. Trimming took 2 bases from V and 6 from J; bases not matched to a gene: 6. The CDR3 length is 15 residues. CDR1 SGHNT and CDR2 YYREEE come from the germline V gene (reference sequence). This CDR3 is CASSFPGQGALEQYF. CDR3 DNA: TGTGCCAGCAGCTTCCCGGGACAGGGGGCTCTCGAGCAGTACTTC. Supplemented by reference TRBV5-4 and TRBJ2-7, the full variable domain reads ETGVTQSPTHLIKTRGQQVTLRCSSQSGHNTVSWYQQALGQGPQFIFQYYREEENGRGNFPPRFSGLQFPNYSSELNVNALELDDSALYLCASSFPGQGALEQYFGPGTRLTVT.